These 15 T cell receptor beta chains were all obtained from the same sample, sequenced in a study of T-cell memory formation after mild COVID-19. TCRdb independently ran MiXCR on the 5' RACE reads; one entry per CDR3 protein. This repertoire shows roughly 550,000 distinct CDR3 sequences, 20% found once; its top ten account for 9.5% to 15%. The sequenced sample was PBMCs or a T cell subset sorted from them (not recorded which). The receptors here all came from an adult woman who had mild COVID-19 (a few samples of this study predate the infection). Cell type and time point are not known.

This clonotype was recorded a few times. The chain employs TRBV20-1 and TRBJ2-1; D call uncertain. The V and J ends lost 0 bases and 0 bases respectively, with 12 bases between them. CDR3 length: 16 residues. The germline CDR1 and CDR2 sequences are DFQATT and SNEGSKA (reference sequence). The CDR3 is CSARDKARVSYNEQFF. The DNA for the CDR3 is TGCAGTGCTAGAGATAAAGCGAGAGTCTCCTACAATGAGCAGTTCTTC.

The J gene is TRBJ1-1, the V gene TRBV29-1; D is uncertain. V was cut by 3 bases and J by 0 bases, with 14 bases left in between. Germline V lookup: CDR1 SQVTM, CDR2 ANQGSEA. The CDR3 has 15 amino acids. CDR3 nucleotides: TGCAGCGTTGAGGGGTGGCGGGGAATGAACACTGAAGCTTTCTTT. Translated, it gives CSVEGWRGMNTEAFF.

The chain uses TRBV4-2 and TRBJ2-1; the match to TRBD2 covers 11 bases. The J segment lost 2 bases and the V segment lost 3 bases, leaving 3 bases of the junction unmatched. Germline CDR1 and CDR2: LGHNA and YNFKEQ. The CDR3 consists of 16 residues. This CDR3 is CASSQELAGAYNEQFF. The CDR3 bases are TGTGCCAGCAGCCAGGAACTAGCGGGGGCCTACAATGAGCAGTTCTTC.

The CDR3 sequence is CASSASGAYTDTQYF. The CDR3 DNA follows: TGTGCCAGTAGCGCTAGCGGGGCTTACACAGATACGCAGTATTTT. V is TRBV19 and J is TRBJ2-3; TRBD2 matches 9 bases. The germline CDR1 and CDR2 sequences are LNHDA and SQIVND (reference sequence). The CDR3 is made up of 15 amino acids. The trim removed 6 bases at V and 2 bases at J, leaving 6 bases unmatched.

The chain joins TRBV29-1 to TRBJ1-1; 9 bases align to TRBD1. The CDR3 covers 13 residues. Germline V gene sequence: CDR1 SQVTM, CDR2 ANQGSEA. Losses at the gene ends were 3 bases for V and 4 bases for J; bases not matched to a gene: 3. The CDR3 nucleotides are TGCAGCGTTGATAAGGACAGGGGCACTGAAGCTTTCTTT. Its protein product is CSVDKDRGTEAFF.

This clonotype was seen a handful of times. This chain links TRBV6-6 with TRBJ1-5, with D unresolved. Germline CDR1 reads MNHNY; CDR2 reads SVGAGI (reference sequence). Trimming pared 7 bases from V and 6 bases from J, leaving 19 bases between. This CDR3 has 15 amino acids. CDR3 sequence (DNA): TGTGCCAGCACTCGGGGAATCTCTTTAGGTCAGCCCCAGCATTTT. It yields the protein CASTRGISLGQPQHF.

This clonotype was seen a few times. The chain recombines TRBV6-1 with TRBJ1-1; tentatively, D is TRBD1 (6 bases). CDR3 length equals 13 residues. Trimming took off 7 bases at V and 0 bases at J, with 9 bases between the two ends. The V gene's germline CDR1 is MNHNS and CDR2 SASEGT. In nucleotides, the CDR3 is TGTGCCAGCACCACAGGGCTGAACACTGAAGCTTTCTTT. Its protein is CASTTGLNTEAFF.

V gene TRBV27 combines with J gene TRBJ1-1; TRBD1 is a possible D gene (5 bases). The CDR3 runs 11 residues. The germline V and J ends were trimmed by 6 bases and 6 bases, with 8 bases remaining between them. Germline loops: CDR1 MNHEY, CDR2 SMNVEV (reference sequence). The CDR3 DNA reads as TGTGCCAGCAGAGGGGTTGCTGAAGCTTTCTTT. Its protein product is CASRGVAEAFF.

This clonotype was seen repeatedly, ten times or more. CDR3 protein: CASSRDGSSGANVLTF. Here the CDR3 DNA reads TGTGCCAGTAGTAGGGACGGCAGCTCTGGGGCCAACGTCCTGACTTTC. The rearrangement uses TRBV19 and TRBJ2-6; either TRBD1 or TRBD2 may supply D (5 bases each). Germline V gives CDR1 LNHDA, CDR2 SQIVND (reference sequence). The CDR3 is 16 residues long. Trimming left V 4 bases short and J 0 bases short, with 10 bases between. Together with reference TRBV19 and TRBJ2-6, the CDR3 gives the full variable domain: DGGITQSPKYLFRKEGQNVTLSCEQNLNHDAMYWYRQDPGQGLRLIYYSQIVNDFQKGDIAEGYSVSREKKESFPLTVTSAQKNPTAFYLCASSRDGSSGANVLTFGAGSRLTVL.

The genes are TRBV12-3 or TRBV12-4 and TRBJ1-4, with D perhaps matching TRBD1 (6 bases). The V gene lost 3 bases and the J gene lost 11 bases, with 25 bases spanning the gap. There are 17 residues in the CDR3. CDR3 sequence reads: CASSFRRGGPGHEKLFF. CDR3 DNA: TGTGCCAGCAGTTTCCGTCGTGGGGGGCCAGGGCACGAGAAACTGTTTTTT.

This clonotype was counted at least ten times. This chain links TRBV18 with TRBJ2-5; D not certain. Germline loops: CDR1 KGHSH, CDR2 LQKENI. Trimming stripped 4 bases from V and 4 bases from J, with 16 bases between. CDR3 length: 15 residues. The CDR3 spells CASSRPAIFAETQYF. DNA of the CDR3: TGTGCCAGCTCACGCCCGGCCATCTTTGCAGAGACCCAGTACTTC.

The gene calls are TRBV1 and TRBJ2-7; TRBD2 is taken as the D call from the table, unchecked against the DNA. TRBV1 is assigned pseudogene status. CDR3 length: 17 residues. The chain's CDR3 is CTSSPRPLPSGSGEQYF. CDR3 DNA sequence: TGCACCAGCAGCCCCCGTCCCCTTCCTAGCGGGAGCGGCGAGCAGTACTTC.

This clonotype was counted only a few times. CDR3 DNA sequence: TGCAGCGTTGTACTAACCAGGGGGCTCTATGGCTACACCTTC. This encodes CSVVLTRGLYGYTF. The chain couples TRBV29-1 to TRBJ1-2; 8 bases fit TRBD1. Per germline, CDR1 SQVTM and CDR2 ANQGSEA. V shed 4 bases, J shed 4 bases, and the junction held 8 bases outside the gene matches. The CDR3 length is 14 residues.

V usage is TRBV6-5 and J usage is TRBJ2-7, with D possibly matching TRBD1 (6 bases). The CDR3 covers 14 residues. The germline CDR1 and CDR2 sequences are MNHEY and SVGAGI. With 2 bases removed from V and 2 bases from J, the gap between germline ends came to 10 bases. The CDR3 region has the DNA TGTGCCAGCAGTTACCTGGGGGCCCCCTACGAGCAGTACTTC. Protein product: CASSYLGAPYEQYF.

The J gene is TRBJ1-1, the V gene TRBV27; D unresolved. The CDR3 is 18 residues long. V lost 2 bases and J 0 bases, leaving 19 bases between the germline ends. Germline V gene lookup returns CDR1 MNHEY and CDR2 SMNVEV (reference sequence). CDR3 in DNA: TGTGCCAGCAGTTTAAGCCCCCGGGGAGGTACCATGAACACTGAAGCTTTCTTT. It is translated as CASSLSPRGGTMNTEAFF.